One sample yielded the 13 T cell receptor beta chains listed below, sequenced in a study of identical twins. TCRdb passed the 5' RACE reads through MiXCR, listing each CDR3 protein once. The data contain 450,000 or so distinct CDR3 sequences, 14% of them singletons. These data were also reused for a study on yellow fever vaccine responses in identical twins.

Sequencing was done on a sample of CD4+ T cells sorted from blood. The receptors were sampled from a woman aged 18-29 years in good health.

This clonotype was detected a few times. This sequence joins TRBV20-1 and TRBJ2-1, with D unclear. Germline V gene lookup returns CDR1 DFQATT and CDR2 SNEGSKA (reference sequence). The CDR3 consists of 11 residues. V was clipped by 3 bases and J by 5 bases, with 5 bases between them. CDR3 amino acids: CSASPDNEQFF. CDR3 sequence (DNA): TGCAGTGCTAGTCCGGACAATGAGCAGTTCTTC.

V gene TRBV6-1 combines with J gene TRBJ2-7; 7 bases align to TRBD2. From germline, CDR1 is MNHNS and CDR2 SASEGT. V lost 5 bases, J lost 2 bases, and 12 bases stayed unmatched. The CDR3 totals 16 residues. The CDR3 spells CASSRSGTTTPYEQYF. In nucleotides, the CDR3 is TGTGCCAGCAGTCGTTCCGGGACTACCACACCCTACGAGCAGTACTTC.

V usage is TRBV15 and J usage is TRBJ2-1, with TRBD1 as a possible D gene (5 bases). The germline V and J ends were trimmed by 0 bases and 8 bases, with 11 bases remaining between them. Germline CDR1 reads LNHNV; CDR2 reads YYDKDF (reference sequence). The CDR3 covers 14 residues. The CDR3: CATSRDWVGDEQFF. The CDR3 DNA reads TGTGCCACCAGCAGAGATTGGGTAGGGGATGAGCAGTTCTTC.

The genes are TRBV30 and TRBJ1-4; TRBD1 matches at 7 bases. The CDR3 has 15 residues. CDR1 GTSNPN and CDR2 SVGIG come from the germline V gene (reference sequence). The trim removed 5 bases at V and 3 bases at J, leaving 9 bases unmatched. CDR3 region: CAWAGTAGPNEKLFF. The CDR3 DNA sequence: TGTGCCTGGGCCGGGACAGCAGGACCTAATGAAAAACTGTTTTTT.

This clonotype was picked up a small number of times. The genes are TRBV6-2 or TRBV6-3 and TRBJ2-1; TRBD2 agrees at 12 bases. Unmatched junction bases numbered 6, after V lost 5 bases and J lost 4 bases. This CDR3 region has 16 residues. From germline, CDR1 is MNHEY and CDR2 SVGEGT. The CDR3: CASSPLAGGDYNEQFF. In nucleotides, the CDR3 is TGTGCCAGCAGTCCTCTAGCGGGAGGGGATTACAATGAGCAGTTCTTC.

CDR3 loop: CASSLGGPAIRSTDTQYF. The CDR3 bases are TGTGCCAGCAGCTTAGGGGGACCAGCGATCCGTAGCACAGATACGCAGTATTTT. The V call is TRBV11-2, the J call TRBJ2-3, with D perhaps being TRBD1 or TRBD2 (5 bases each). CDR1 and CDR2 from the germline V gene are SGHAT and FQNNGV. The CDR3 has 18 amino acids. Trimming shortened V by 1 base and J by 0 bases, and 17 bases separated the two germline ends.

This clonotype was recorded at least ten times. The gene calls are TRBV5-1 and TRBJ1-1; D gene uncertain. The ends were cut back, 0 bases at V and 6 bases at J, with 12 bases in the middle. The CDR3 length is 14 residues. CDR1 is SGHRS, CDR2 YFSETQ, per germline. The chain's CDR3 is CASSLESGAAEAFF. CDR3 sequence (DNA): TGCGCCAGCAGCTTGGAATCGGGCGCAGCTGAAGCTTTCTTT.

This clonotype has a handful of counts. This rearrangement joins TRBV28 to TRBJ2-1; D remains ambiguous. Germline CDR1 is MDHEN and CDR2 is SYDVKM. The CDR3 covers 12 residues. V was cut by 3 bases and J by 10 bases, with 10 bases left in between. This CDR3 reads CASSFLGREQFF. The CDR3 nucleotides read TGTGCCAGCAGTTTTTTGGGCAGGGAGCAGTTCTTC.

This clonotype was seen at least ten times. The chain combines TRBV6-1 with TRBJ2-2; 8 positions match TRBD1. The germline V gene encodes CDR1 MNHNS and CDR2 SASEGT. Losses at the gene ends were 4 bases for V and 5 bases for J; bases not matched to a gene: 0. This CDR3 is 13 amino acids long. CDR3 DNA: TGTGCCAGCAGTGGACAGGGGACCGGGGAGCTGTTTTTT. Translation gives CASSGQGTGELFF.

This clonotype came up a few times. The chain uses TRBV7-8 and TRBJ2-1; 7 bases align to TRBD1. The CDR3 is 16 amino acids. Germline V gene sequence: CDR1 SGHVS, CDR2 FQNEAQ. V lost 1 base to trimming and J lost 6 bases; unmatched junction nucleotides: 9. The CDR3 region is CASSLVSEGAVNEQFF. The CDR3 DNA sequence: TGTGCCAGCAGCTTAGTGAGCGAGGGGGCTGTCAATGAGCAGTTCTTC.

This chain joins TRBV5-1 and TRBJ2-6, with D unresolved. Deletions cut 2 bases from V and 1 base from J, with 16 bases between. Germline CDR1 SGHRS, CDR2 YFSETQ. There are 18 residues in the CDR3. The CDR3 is CASSLISLITSGANVLTF. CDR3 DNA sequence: TGCGCCAGCAGCTTAATCTCTTTAATTACGTCTGGGGCCAACGTCCTGACTTTC.

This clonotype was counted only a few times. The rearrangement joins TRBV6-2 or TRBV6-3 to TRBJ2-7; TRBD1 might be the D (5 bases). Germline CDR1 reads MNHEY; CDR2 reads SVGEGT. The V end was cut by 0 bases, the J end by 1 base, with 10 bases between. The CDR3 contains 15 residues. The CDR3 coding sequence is TGTGCCAGCAGTTACTCTCAGGGCCCTTCCTACGAGCAGTACTTC. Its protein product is CASSYSQGPSYEQYF.

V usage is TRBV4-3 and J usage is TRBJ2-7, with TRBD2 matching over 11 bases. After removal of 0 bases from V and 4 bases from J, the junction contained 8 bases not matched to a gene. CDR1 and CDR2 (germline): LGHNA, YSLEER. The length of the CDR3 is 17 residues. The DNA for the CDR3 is TGCGCCAGCAGCCAAGAACCCGGGACTAGCGGAGTGTACGAGCAGTACTTC. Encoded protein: CASSQEPGTSGVYEQYF.